The 29 T cell receptor beta chains given below trace back to one sample, sequenced in a study of T cell responses to AZD1222 COVID-19 vaccine (dated by TCRdb to about 2021). Per the publication, the time point label means: baseline before first vaccination. Preparation of the library involved the immunoSEQ multiplex PCR assay. TCRdb took over this immuneACCESS table, retaining in-frame rearrangements with V and J assigned. Such tables are incomplete; in checked studies, under half of the missing clones stem from an unresolved V gene, and the remainder is unexplained. Counted in this sample were just under 100,000 clones; 70% to 90% of them appeared once. The ten largest make up 2.5% to 3.5% of the sample. The sequencing used peripheral blood, collected on day 0 of AZD1222 vaccination. Receptors were obtained from an adult in good health.

The chain employs TRBV30 and TRBJ1-6; 7 bases line up with TRBD1. This CDR3 comprises 16 residues. V shed 5 bases, J shed 5 bases, and the junction held 12 bases outside the gene matches. The germline V gene has CDR1 GTSNPN and CDR2 SVGIG (reference sequence). CDR3 sequence (DNA): TGTGCCTGGGGGAGGGAGGGGGCGAACCATAATTCACCCCTCCACTTT. As protein: CAWGREGANHNSPLHF. Complete variable domain (other parts from reference TRBV30 and TRBJ1-6): SQTIHQWPATLVQPVGSPLSLECTVEGTSNPNLYWYRQAAGRGLQLLFYSVGIGQISSEVPQNLSASRPQDRQFILSSKKLLLSDSGFYLCAWGREGANHNSPLHFGNGTRLTVT.

CDR3 protein: CASSGTGMVQPQHF. CDR3 DNA: TGTGCCAGCAGTGGAACAGGGATGGTACAGCCCCAGCATTTT. The J gene is TRBJ1-5, the V gene TRBV6-2 or TRBV6-3, with D possibly matching TRBD1 (6 bases). The CDR3 has 14 residues. The V end lost 5 bases, the J end lost 7 bases, and 15 bases lay between the germline ends. CDR1 MNHEY and CDR2 SVGEGT come from the germline V gene.

This clone was picked up one time. V gene TRBV3-1 (or the pseudogene TRBV3-2) combines with J gene TRBJ2-2; no firm D call. The CDR3 has 14 amino acids. Looked up from germline, CDR1 is LGHDT and CDR2 is YNNKEL (reference sequence). The V gene lost 0 bases and the J gene lost 0 bases, with 2 bases spanning the gap. The CDR3 protein is CASSQDPNTGELFF. The DNA of the CDR3 is TGTGCCAGCAGCCAAGATCCGAACACCGGGGAGCTGTTTTTT.

The chain is built from TRBV6-5 and TRBJ2-5; D remains ambiguous. The CDR3 spans 13 residues. V gave up 0 bases and J gave up 7 bases, with 9 bases separating them. CDR1 is MNHEY and CDR2 is SVGAGI in the germline V gene. As DNA, the CDR3 is TGTGCCAGCAGTTACTCGCGAGTGGGGACCCAGTACTTC. Translating it yields CASSYSRVGTQYF.

CDR3 nucleotides: TGTGCCAGCTCACCATGGGAAGGGAATTCACCCCTCCACTTT. The encoded protein is CASSPWEGNSPLHF. The chain combines TRBV18 with TRBJ1-6; D gene uncertain. V lost 2 bases to trimming and J lost 7 bases, with 9 bases between them. Germline V CDR1 and CDR2: KGHSH, LQKENI. The CDR3 spans 14 residues.

This chain uses TRBV7-2 with TRBJ1-2; TRBD1 matches 11 bases. In germline, CDR1 is SGHTA, CDR2 FQGNSA. This CDR3 comprises 18 residues. Trimming cost V 5 bases and J 0 bases; bases outside gene matches: 11. CDR3 sequence reads: CASSATPGQGVANYGYTF. The CDR3 DNA sequence: TGTGCCAGCAGCGCCACCCCGGGACAGGGGGTAGCTAACTATGGCTACACCTTC.

J is TRBJ2-5 and V is TRBV7-3; tentative D call: TRBD2 (5 bases). There are 15 residues in the CDR3. V lost 1 base and J 9 bases, leaving 18 bases between the germline ends. CDR1 and CDR2 (germline): SGHTA, FQGTGA. CDR3 region: CASSLNPGLEKAQYF. CDR3 in DNA: TGTGCCAGCAGCTTAAACCCGGGATTGGAGAAGGCCCAGTACTTC. The complete variable domain, with remaining parts taken from reference TRBV7-3 and TRBJ2-5, reads GAGVSQTPSNKVTEKGKYVELRCDPISGHTALYWYRQSLGQGPEFLIYFQGTGAADDSGLPNDRFFAVRPEGSVSTLKIQRTERGDSAVYLCASSLNPGLEKAQYFGPGTRLLVL.

The chain couples TRBV6-5 to TRBJ1-5; TRBD1 might be the D (6 bases). The CDR3 totals 15 residues. Germline V gives CDR1 MNHEY, CDR2 SVGAGI. V lost 7 bases, J lost 6 bases, and 19 bases lay in between. DNA of the CDR3: TGTGCCAGCAAGACCCATCCTGGGGGCGGTCAGCCCCAGCATTTT. It specifies CASKTHPGGGQPQHF.

This chain uses TRBV4-3 with TRBJ1-2; D gene ambiguous. The CDR3 consists of 15 residues. CDR1 is LGHNA and CDR2 is YSLEER in the germline V gene. Trimming left V 0 bases short and J 8 bases short, with 16 bases between. CDR3 sequence reads: CASSQDVPPLEGYTF. DNA for the CDR3: TGCGCCAGCAGCCAAGATGTGCCCCCCCTGGAAGGCTACACCTTC.

CDR3 DNA sequence: TGTGCCTGGACCTACATGGCCATGACTGAAGCTTTCTTT. Its translation: CAWTYMAMTEAFF. V is TRBV30 and J is TRBJ1-1; D unresolved. V shed 4 bases and J shed 5 bases, with 14 bases lying between them. The CDR3 extends over 13 amino acids. Germline V lookup: CDR1 GTSNPN, CDR2 SVGIG (reference sequence).

The chain employs TRBV30 and TRBJ2-7; D is possibly TRBD1 (5 bases). V dropped 0 bases and J dropped 6 bases, with 12 bases sitting between them. The CDR3 covers 13 residues. CDR1 GTSNPN and CDR2 SVGIG come from the germline V gene (reference sequence). CDR3 nucleotide sequence: TGTGCCTGGAGTGTTGGTAGGGGTTTCGAGCAGTACTTC. Translating it yields CAWSVGRGFEQYF.

The chain recombines TRBV7-9 with TRBJ1-4; 7 bases line up with TRBD1. Trimming cost V 7 bases and J 3 bases; bases outside gene matches: 2. The V gene's germline CDR1 is SEHNR and CDR2 FQNEAQ (reference sequence). The CDR3 has 13 amino acids. For the CDR3, the DNA is TGTGCCAGCAAAGGGACAGCTAATGAAAAACTGTTTTTT. Protein sequence: CASKGTANEKLFF.

This chain uses TRBV5-1 with TRBJ1-1, with D possibly being TRBD1 (5 bases). Germline V CDR1 and CDR2: SGHRS, YFSETQ. Trimming cost V 2 bases and J 6 bases, with 14 bases left between them. This CDR3 spans 14 amino acids. The CDR3 DNA is TGCGCCAGCAGCTTTGAGGGGAGCGGCCCTGAAGCTTTCTTT. Protein product: CASSFEGSGPEAFF.

This clone was seen only once. J is TRBJ2-3 and V is TRBV27, with no clear D. Germline assignment: CDR1 MNHEY and CDR2 SMNVEV (reference sequence). The CDR3 has 14 amino acids. V was trimmed by 5 bases and J by 3 bases, leaving 12 bases between them. The CDR3 DNA reads as TGTGCCAGCAGTCTCCAGAGGCCGACAGATACGCAGTATTTT. This sequence encodes CASSLQRPTDTQYF.

The chain combines TRBV9 with TRBJ2-2; D unclear. This CDR3 spans 15 amino acids. CDR1 and CDR2 from the germline V gene are SGDLS and YYNGEE. V was shortened by 4 bases and J by 7 bases, with 17 bases between the two germline ends. CDR3 DNA sequence: TGTGCCAGCAGCCCCGCTACCAGGTTCGGCGGGGAGCTGTTTTTT. Translation: CASSPATRFGGELFF.

The chain carries TRBV15 and TRBJ1-4; D gene uncertain. This CDR3 contains 16 residues. Germline V CDR1 and CDR2: LNHNV, YYDKDF (reference sequence). With 1 base removed from V and 2 bases from J, the gap between germline ends came to 11 bases. CDR3 sequence reads: CATSRGSRITNEKLFF. The CDR3 nucleotides are TGTGCCACCAGCAGAGGGTCCAGAATTACTAATGAAAAACTGTTTTTT.

The V call is TRBV30, the J call TRBJ1-2; possibly TRBD1 for D (6 bases). There are 12 residues in the CDR3. Deletions cut 3 bases from V and 9 bases from J, with 14 bases between. Per the germline V gene, CDR1 is GTSNPN and CDR2 is SVGIG (reference sequence). In DNA, the CDR3 is TGTGCCTGGAGCCTACAGGGTCGGCGCTACACCTTC. This sequence encodes CAWSLQGRRYTF.

The chain is built from TRBV18 and TRBJ1-1, with TRBD1 identical over 10 bases. The CDR3 is 17 amino acids. The germline gives CDR1 KGHSH, CDR2 LQKENI. J gave up 0 bases and V 1 base, and 5 bases lay outside the gene matches. CDR3 DNA: TGTGCCAGCTCACCACTTGGACAGGGGGTGATGAACACTGAAGCTTTCTTT. Amino acid sequence: CASSPLGQGVMNTEAFF.

This rearrangement joins TRBV6-1 to TRBJ2-3; D ambiguous. This CDR3 comprises 15 residues. From germline, CDR1 is MNHNS and CDR2 SASEGT. V lost 0 bases, J lost 0 bases, and 7 bases lay in between. The CDR3 loop reads CASSEAPGSTDTQYF. For the CDR3, the DNA is TGTGCCAGCAGTGAAGCACCGGGTAGCACAGATACGCAGTATTTT.

V usage is TRBV5-1 and J usage is TRBJ2-3; either TRBD1 or TRBD2 may fit D (7 bases each). V was shortened by 4 bases and J by 1 base, with 13 bases between the two germline ends. Germline values: CDR1 SGHRS, CDR2 YFSETQ. The CDR3 is 15 residues long. CDR3 coding DNA: TGCGCCAGCAGCCCAGGGGGGGCGGGCACAGATACGCAGTATTTT. As protein: CASSPGGAGTDTQYF.

The CDR3 here is CASSPNGQAGELFF. DNA for the CDR3: TGTGCCAGCAGCCCAAACGGACAGGCCGGGGAGCTGTTTTTT. The chain employs TRBV7-3 and TRBJ2-2; 7 nucleotides line up with TRBD1. Trimming cost V 5 bases and J 6 bases; bases outside gene matches: 6. Germline V CDR1 and CDR2: SGHTA, FQGTGA. The CDR3 runs 14 residues.

This clone occurred once. This chain connects TRBV5-1 to TRBJ1-5; weak D call: TRBD1 (6 bases). The CDR3 is 13 residues long. From germline, CDR1 is SGHRS and CDR2 YFSETQ. V was clipped by 3 bases and J by 6 bases, with 10 bases between them. The CDR3, as DNA: TGCGCCAGCAGCTCGACAGGAGGTCAGCCCCAGCATTTT. Translation gives CASSSTGGQPQHF. The whole variable domain, filled in from reference TRBV5-1 and TRBJ1-5, reads KAGVTQTPRYLIKTRGQQVTLSCSPISGHRSVSWYQQTPGQGLQFLFEYFSETQRNKGNFPGRFSGRQFSNSRSEMNVSTLELGDSALYLCASSSTGGQPQHFGDGTRLSIL.

The rearrangement uses TRBV19 and TRBJ2-1; D may be TRBD2 (7 bases). CDR1 and CDR2 from the germline V gene are LNHDA and SQIVND (reference sequence). V dropped 3 bases and J dropped 1 base, with 10 bases sitting between them. This CDR3 is 15 amino acids long. The CDR3 sequence: CASSMAGASYNEQFF. CDR3 DNA: TGTGCCAGTAGTATGGCGGGGGCTTCCTACAATGAGCAGTTCTTC.

The sample holds one count of this clone. The chain uses TRBV4-2 and TRBJ1-4; D is uncertain. The V gene's germline CDR1 is LGHNA and CDR2 YNFKEQ. This CDR3 is built from 16 residues. Trimming pared 4 bases from V and 1 base from J, leaving 13 bases between. Here the CDR3 reads CASSPGGEGTNEKLFF. In DNA, the CDR3 is TGTGCCAGCAGCCCTGGCGGGGAGGGAACTAATGAAAAACTGTTTTTT.

V is TRBV5-1 and J is TRBJ1-2, with 9 bases fitting TRBD1. With 5 bases clipped from V and 6 bases from J, the junction kept 11 bases outside the gene matches. CDR3 length equals 15 residues. Germline CDR1 is SGHRS and CDR2 is YFSETQ. CDR3 in amino acids: CASSSTGGANHGYTF. CDR3 coding DNA: TGCGCCAGCAGTTCCACAGGGGGCGCAAATCATGGCTACACCTTC.

The chain's CDR3 is CASTLGGFNEQFF. The CDR3 DNA reads as TGTGCCAGTACCCTGGGGGGGTTCAATGAGCAGTTCTTC. The J gene is TRBJ2-1, the V gene TRBV19; 7 positions match TRBD2. Germline V gene data show CDR1 as LNHDA and CDR2 as SQIVND (reference sequence). The CDR3 has 13 residues. Unmatched junction bases numbered 6, after V lost 7 bases and J lost 6 bases.

The CDR3 protein is CASSLNPFFDTIYF. Here the CDR3 DNA reads TGTGCCAGCAGCTTAAATCCCTTCTTTGACACCATATATTTT. The V call is TRBV7-8, the J call TRBJ1-3, with D hard to call. The CDR3 has 14 amino acids. Per germline, CDR1 SGHVS and CDR2 FQNEAQ. The V end lost 2 bases, the J end lost 8 bases, and 13 bases lay between the germline ends.

About this clone itself: One junction end disagrees with the germline gene, perhaps due to a read error. V gene TRBV7-8 combines with J gene TRBJ2-5; no reliable D call. From germline, CDR1 is SGHVS and CDR2 FQNEAQ. The CDR3 runs 13 residues. CDR3: CASSLKAQVTQYF. The CDR3 DNA reads as TGTGCCAGCAGCTTAAAAGCGCAAGTGACCCAGTACTTC.

The chain recombines TRBV9 with TRBJ1-1; the D is unclear. The germline V gene encodes CDR1 SGDLS and CDR2 YYNGEE. Trimming left V 3 bases short and J 5 bases short, with 14 bases between. CDR3 length: 14 residues. The CDR3 coding sequence is TGTGCCAGCAGCGCCGCTGGAGGTTGGACTGAAGCTTTCTTT. This gives the protein CASSAAGGWTEAFF.